The 16 T cell receptor beta chains below come from one sample, sequenced in a study of tumor-infiltrating lymphocytes in primary liver carcinoma. Reverse transcription of 500 ng total RNA with a constant-region primer produced TCR beta cDNA. Researchers made the TCR beta libraries by running three nested multiplex PCR rounds with slightly modified ARM-PCR. TRBV1-TRBV30 forward primers paired with a C-beta reverse primer were used in the first two PCR rounds, which ran about 11 cycles each. MiXCR, applied by TCRdb to the multiplex PCR reads, yields one record per CDR3 protein. The table shows more than 30,000 distinct CDR3 sequences, with approximately 71% occurring only once. It was from roughly 20-30 mg of unsorted bulk tissue that RNA and DNA were co-extracted. What was sequenced was tumor-adjacent normal liver tissue. These receptors originate from a man aged 40-55 years with primary liver carcinoma and hepatitis B virus infection.

On this clonotype itself: This is likely a read error, given that the CDR3 carries no conserved phenylalanine or tryptophan at its end. CDR3 nucleotide sequence: TGTGCCAGCAGTGAAGGTGGTGGGCAGGGGGCTAACACTGAAGCTTTCGTT. Protein product: CASSEGGGQGANTEAFV. J is TRBJ1-1 and V is TRBV6-1, with 8 bases that match TRBD1. V was clipped by 1 base and J by 2 bases; unmatched bases: 9. The germline V gene encodes CDR1 MNHNS and CDR2 SASEGT. The CDR3 sequence is 17 residues long.

Turning to this clonotype: At one end the junction does not follow the germline gene, possibly because of a read error. The chain carries TRBV6-6 and TRBJ1-5; no clear D gene. Germline CDR1 and CDR2: MNHNY and SVGAGI (reference sequence). This CDR3 is 14 amino acids long. CDR3 coding DNA: TGTGCCAGCAATTACTCGGAGGGCTGGCAACCCCAGCATTTT. Translation gives CASNYSEGWQPQHF.

This clonotype was counted only a few times. A much larger clonotype is one base distant, so this may be a read error. The rearrangement links TRBV7-9 to TRBJ2-2, with D perhaps TRBD2 (6 bases). Germline V CDR1 and CDR2: SEHNR, FQNEAQ (reference sequence). The CDR3 is made up of 15 amino acids. The CDR3: CASSQSTTNTGGLFF. The CDR3 nucleotides are TGTGCCAGCAGCCAGTCAACAACGAACACCGGGGGGCTGTTTTTT.

The rearrangement uses TRBV12-3 or TRBV12-4 and TRBJ1-2; a weak D match, TRBD1 (5 bases). Trimming took off 7 bases at V and 0 bases at J, with 12 bases between the two ends. The CDR3 extends over 14 amino acids. CDR3 region: CASTPRGTNYGYTF. The CDR3 nucleotides are TGTGCCAGCACGCCCCGGGGGACTAACTATGGCTACACCTTC.

To note about this clonotype: Likely a read error: the CDR3 ends without its conserved phenylalanine or tryptophan. The rearrangement links TRBV11-2 to TRBJ2-5, with 10 bases fitting TRBD2. Germline V gene data show CDR1 as SGHAT and CDR2 as FQNNGV. CDR3 length: 17 residues. Here the CDR3 reads CASNLRLAGDSNETQYS. CDR3 nucleotide sequence: TGTGCCAGCAACTTAAGACTAGCGGGTGACTCGAACGAGACCCAGTACTCC.

Regarding this clonotype: This may stem from a read error, because a much larger clone lies one nucleotide away. This chain joins TRBV7-2 and TRBJ2-1; D unclear. In germline, CDR1 is SGHTA, CDR2 FQGNSA. Trimming removed 0 bases from V and 6 bases from J, with 9 bases in between. CDR3 length: 14 residues. The CDR3 region is CASSLAAWANEQFF. CDR3 bases: TGTGCCAGCAGCTTAGCAGCGTGGGCCAATGAGCAGTTCTTC.

Worth noting for this clonotype: The junction departs from germline at one end; a sequencing error may be responsible. The gene calls are TRBV5-5 and TRBJ2-3; the match to TRBD1 covers 11 bases. CDR1 is SGHKS, CDR2 YYEKEE, per germline (reference sequence). The CDR3 loop spans 15 amino acids. The CDR3 DNA reads TGTGCCAGCAGCTGGGACAGGGGGAGTTCAGATACGGAGTATTTT. It codes for CASSWDRGSSDTEYF.

This clonotype was recorded at least ten times. V gene TRBV14 combines with J gene TRBJ1-1; maybe TRBD1 (5 bases). The germline CDR1 and CDR2 sequences are SGHDN and FVKESK. Trimming stripped 0 bases from V and 4 bases from J, with 12 bases between. This CDR3 has 15 residues. The CDR3 nucleotides are TGTGCCAGCAGCCAAGATTTCGGGGGGGGCACTGAAGCTTTCTTT. As protein: CASSQDFGGGTEAFF. The whole variable domain, remainder taken from reference TRBV14 and TRBJ1-1, is EAGVTQFPSHSVIEKGQTVTLRCDPISGHDNLYWYRRVMGKEIKFLLHFVKESKQDESGMPNNRFLAERTGGTYSTLKVQPAELEDSGVYFCASSQDFGGGTEAFFGQGTRLTVV.

The chain links TRBV11-1 to TRBJ2-3; D gene ambiguous. CDR3 length equals 13 residues. V was pared by 4 bases and J by 3 bases, with 8 bases between. Germline V lookup: CDR1 SGHAT, CDR2 FQDESV (reference sequence). In nucleotides, the CDR3 is TGTGCCAGCAGCTCGATCCGAACAGATACGCAGTATTTT. It specifies CASSSIRTDTQYF. Complete variable domain (other parts from reference TRBV11-1 and TRBJ2-3): EAEVAQSPRYKITEKSQAVAFWCDPISGHATLYWYRQILGQGPELLVQFQDESVVDDSQLPKDRFSAERLKGVDSTLKIQPAELGDSAMYLCASSSIRTDTQYFGPGTRLTVL.

This chain links TRBV7-8 with TRBJ2-3; 11 bases are a match to TRBD2. Germline V gene data show CDR1 as SGHVS and CDR2 as FQNEAQ. The CDR3 loop spans 16 amino acids. Trimming took 7 bases from V and 2 from J; bases not matched to a gene: 8. Written as DNA, the CDR3 is TGTGCCAGCATCCACGGACTAGCGGGCGACACAGATACGCAGTATTTT. Its translation: CASIHGLAGDTDTQYF.

Turning to this clonotype: Relative to the germline gene, one junction end is altered; a read error may explain this. This chain joins TRBV12-3 or TRBV12-4 and TRBJ1-3; the D gene is possibly TRBD1 (5 bases). This CDR3 contains 16 residues. CDR3: CVSSLVGELSGNTIYF. Here the CDR3 DNA reads TGTGTCAGCAGTTTAGTGGGGGAACTCTCTGGAAACACCATATATTTT.

This clonotype was counted a single time. The junction departs from germline at one end; a sequencing error may be responsible. The chain employs TRBV12-3 or TRBV12-4 and TRBJ1-5; weak D call: TRBD1 (5 bases). CDR3 length: 14 amino acids. The CDR3 protein is CASSFRASEQPQQF. The CDR3 nucleotides are TGTGCCAGCAGTTTCAGGGCGTCGGAGCAGCCCCAACAGTTT.

In the case of this clonotype: One end of the junction does not line up with germline, which may come from a read error. The chain joins TRBV6-5 to TRBJ2-7, with TRBD2 matching over 7 bases. The CDR3 extends over 16 amino acids. The V gene's germline CDR1 is MNHEY and CDR2 SVGAGI. The CDR3 protein is CAISPSVWGEGYEQYF. The CDR3 DNA is TGTGCCATCAGTCCCTCCGTATGGGGGGAGGGCTACGAGCAGTACTTC.

Comments on this clonotype: Germline is not matched at one junction end, which may reflect a read error. The chain carries TRBV7-2 and TRBJ2-7; D is unclear. The germline gives CDR1 SGHTA, CDR2 FQGNSA. The CDR3 loop spans 13 amino acids. In DNA, the CDR3 is TGTGCAAGCAGCTTAGTCCCGGAGAACGAGCAGTACTTC. Its translation is CASSLVPENEQYF.

This clonotype was picked up one time. Because it lacks the conserved phenylalanine or tryptophan at the end, this CDR3 is likely a read error. V usage is TRBV7-9 and J usage is TRBJ2-1, with D perhaps TRBD1 (5 bases). The better agreement between TRBJ2-7 and the DNA end casts doubt on the J call. CDR1 and CDR2 from the germline V gene are SEHNR and FQNEAQ (reference sequence). CDR3 length: 15 amino acids. The CDR3 loop reads CASSDSLSENNEQYS. The CDR3 coding sequence is TGTGCCAGCAGTGACAGTTTATCCGAAAACAACGAGCAGTACTCC.

This clonotype has more than one count but fewer than ten. The missing conserved phenylalanine or tryptophan at the end of this CDR3 makes a read error likely. The chain has TRBV12-3 or TRBV12-4 and TRBJ2-1; 8 bases fit TRBD2. With 2 bases clipped from V and 7 bases from J, the junction kept 4 bases outside the gene matches. CDR3 length: 14 residues. CDR3 residues: CASSLREGRNEQFL. DNA of the CDR3: TGTGCCAGCAGTTTACGGGAGGGCCGGAATGAGCAGTTCTTA.